This T cell receptor (beta chain) was recovered during a study of blood T cell repertoires in COVID-19. For the study at large: Researchers got acute and convalescent COVID-19 samples from the United States, Italy and Spain. Sources were T cells, B-cell-depleted T cells, or PBMCs; the material itself was cDNA or gDNA.

Germline values: CDR1 SQVTM, CDR2 ANQGSEA. The CDR3 consists of 14 residues. V lost 5 bases, J lost 7 bases, and 17 bases lay in between. As processed by the authors: Reference gene primer amplification yielded estimated nucleated cell counts. Repertoires were generated with immunoSEQ multiplex PCR, while TCRdb's copy carries only in-frame clones and drops some. V and J calls and clone size follow that table, whereas D and trimming were derived from the DNA. The sample includes around 70,000 clones, 65% to 85% of them seen just once. The chain uses TRBV29-1 and TRBJ1-4; a possible D gene is TRBD1 (5 bases). Material: peripheral blood. The TCR originated in a woman aged 60-70 years with acute or convalescent COVID-19. The CDR3: CSVKLLLGGEKLFF. CDR3 nucleotides: TGCAGCGTTAAGTTACTGTTGGGGGGTGAAAAACTGTTTTTT. Full variable domain (outside the CDR3, taken from reference TRBV29-1 and TRBJ1-4): SAVISQKPSRDICQRGTSLTIQCQVDSQVTMMFWYRQQPGQSLTLIATANQGSEATYESGFVIDKFPISRPNLTFSTLTVSNMSPEDSSIYLCSVKLLLGGEKLFFGSGTQLSVL.